Below, 17 T cell receptor beta chains from the same sample are listed, as sequenced in a study of identical twins. TCRdb reprocessed the 5' RACE reads via MiXCR and lists one record per CDR3 protein. The data hold around 230,000 distinct CDR3 sequences, with 6.5% to 8% observed a single time. These records were also assigned to another study, of T cells expressing NK-cell markers.

Material: CD8+ T cells sorted from blood. The receptor set was obtained from a woman in her late teens or twenties in good health.

The table lists this clonotype with many counts. The CDR3 loop is CASSTLGPGNEQFF. The CDR3 DNA is TGTGCCAGCAGCACCCTAGGGCCAGGAAATGAGCAGTTCTTC. The V gene is TRBV7-8, the J gene TRBJ2-1; no clear D gene. CDR3 size: 14 residues. Trimming shortened V by 5 bases and J by 7 bases, and 15 bases separated the two germline ends. CDR1 and CDR2 (germline): SGHVS, FQNEAQ. The full variable domain, in which reference TRBV7-8 and TRBJ2-1 provide the parts outside the CDR3, is GAGVSQSPRYKVAKRGQDVALRCDPISGHVSLFWYQQALGQGPEFLTYFQNEAQLDKSGLPSDRFFAERPEGSVSTLKIQRTQQEDSAVYLCASSTLGPGNEQFFGPGTRLTVL.

This sequence joins TRBV21-1 and TRBJ1-1; TRBD1, the table's D call, was not compared with the DNA. TRBV21-1 is a pseudogene segment. The CDR3 contains 15 residues. CDR3 sequence: CASSKRGGEDTEAFF. CDR3 sequence (DNA): TGTGCCAGCAGCAAAAGGGGGGGCGAGGACACTGAAGCTTTCTTT.

The rearrangement joins TRBV30 to TRBJ1-2; D remains ambiguous. The CDR3 length is 12 residues. From germline, CDR1 is GTSNPN and CDR2 SVGIG (reference sequence). The V gene lost 4 bases and the J gene lost 1 base, with 7 bases spanning the gap. This CDR3 reads CAWNLNNYGYTF. In nucleotides, the CDR3 is TGTGCCTGGAACCTCAATAACTATGGCTACACCTTC.

The rearrangement links TRBV5-1 to TRBJ2-1; D may match TRBD1 or TRBD2 (5 bases each). The CDR3 runs to 15 residues. Germline V CDR1 and CDR2: SGHRS, YFSETQ. V shed 0 bases and J shed 6 bases, with 13 bases lying between them. CDR3 nucleotides: TGCGCCAGCAGCTTGGGGGGCGCGGAGGTCAATGAGCAGTTCTTC. Translation: CASSLGGAEVNEQFF.

This sequence joins TRBV18 and TRBJ2-1; D is undetermined. Germline lookup yields CDR1 KGHSH and CDR2 LQKENI. Trimming took off 5 bases at V and 5 bases at J, with 16 bases between the two ends. The CDR3 covers 15 residues. The CDR3 sequence: CASSTTLPKDNEQFF. The CDR3 DNA follows: TGTGCCAGCTCAACGACCCTGCCGAAGGACAATGAGCAGTTCTTC. Drawing the rest from reference TRBV18 and TRBJ2-1, the complete variable domain is NAGVMQNPRHLVRRRGQEARLRCSPMKGHSHVYWYRQLPEEGLKFMVYLQKENIIDESGMPKERFSAEFPKEGPSILRIQQVVRGDSAAYFCASSTTLPKDNEQFFGPGTRLTVL.

In its sample, this clonotype was seen many times. V is TRBV24-1 and J is TRBJ2-3; D not resolved. V was shortened by 7 bases and J by 5 bases, with 9 bases between the two germline ends. This CDR3 has 12 residues. Germline loops: CDR1 KGHDR, CDR2 SFDVKD. CDR3 coding DNA: TGTGCCACCAGGACCGTGGTAGATACGCAGTATTTT. Protein sequence: CATRTVVDTQYF.

Many counts were recorded for this clonotype. The rearrangement uses TRBV7-9 and TRBJ1-1, with D uncertain. V gave up 4 bases and J gave up 2 bases, with 5 bases separating them. CDR1 is SEHNR, CDR2 FQNEAQ, per germline (reference sequence). This CDR3 region has 12 residues. The CDR3 loop is CASSSSNTEAFF. The CDR3 DNA is TGTGCCAGCAGCTCTTCTAACACTGAAGCTTTCTTT.

The chain joins TRBV27 to TRBJ2-5; maybe TRBD1 (6 bases). The CDR3 extends over 14 amino acids. V was clipped by 5 bases and J by 4 bases, with 14 bases between them. Germline loops: CDR1 MNHEY, CDR2 SMNVEV (reference sequence). The CDR3, as DNA: TGTGCCAGCAGTCCAACAGGGATTGGAGAGACCCAGTACTTC. Its translation: CASSPTGIGETQYF.

V usage is TRBV14 and J usage is TRBJ1-5; D uncertain. Germline V gene data show CDR1 as SGHDN and CDR2 as FVKESK. This CDR3 is 13 amino acids long. V was pared by 1 base and J by 9 bases, with 10 bases between. The CDR3 sequence: CASSQVKSGPQHF. Here the CDR3 DNA reads TGTGCCAGCAGCCAAGTCAAATCGGGGCCCCAGCATTTT.

This clonotype was detected a few times. The chain employs TRBV5-1 and TRBJ1-6, with D unresolved. The CDR3 sequence is 15 residues long. V lost 5 bases and J lost 9, with 18 bases in between. The germline gives CDR1 SGHRS, CDR2 YFSETQ. The CDR3 loop reads CASRLVPGRSSPLHF. The CDR3 DNA reads as TGCGCCAGCAGACTGGTCCCCGGGAGGTCTTCACCCCTCCACTTT.

The gene calls are TRBV25-1 and TRBJ2-1; tentative D call: TRBD2 (5 bases). The length of the CDR3 is 17 residues. Germline lookup yields CDR1 MGHDK and CDR2 SYGVNS. V lost 8 bases and J 1 base, leaving 21 bases between the germline ends. For the CDR3, the DNA is TGTGCCAGCTCCCTCCGCCAGGCGGTAGCGTCCTACAATGAGCAGTTCTTC. Its protein is CASSLRQAVASYNEQFF.

This clonotype was counted many times. The chain couples TRBV3-1 to TRBJ1-5, with 9 nucleotides matching TRBD1. J was trimmed by 5 bases and V by 4 bases; bases with no gene match: 3. Germline V gene sequence: CDR1 LGHDT, CDR2 YNNKEL (reference sequence). The CDR3 loop spans 14 amino acids. The CDR3 bases are TGTGCCAGCAGCCCGGACAGGGGAGATCAGCCCCAGCATTTT. This encodes CASSPDRGDQPQHF. The whole variable domain, remainder taken from reference TRBV3-1 and TRBJ1-5, is DTAVSQTPKYLVTQMGNDKSIKCEQNLGHDTMYWYKQDSKKFLKIMFSYNNKELIINETVPNRFSPKSPDKAHLNLHINSLELGDSAVYFCASSPDRGDQPQHFGDGTRLSIL.

This sequence joins TRBV6-2 or TRBV6-3 and TRBJ2-1; D is uncertain. CDR1 is MNHEY, CDR2 SVGEGT, per germline. The CDR3 sequence is 13 residues long. Trimming shortened V by 2 bases and J by 9 bases, and 11 bases separated the two germline ends. This CDR3 reads CASSYPSRSEQFF. The CDR3 region has the DNA TGTGCCAGCAGTTACCCGTCCCGAAGTGAGCAGTTCTTC.

The gene calls are TRBV11-2 and TRBJ2-7; weak D call: TRBD2 (5 bases). V lost 3 bases, J lost 1 base, and 10 bases lay in between. CDR3 length: 14 amino acids. Germline CDR1 reads SGHAT; CDR2 reads FQNNGV. CDR3 residues: CASSLFSASYEQYF. CDR3 bases: TGTGCCAGCAGCTTGTTTAGCGCGTCCTACGAGCAGTACTTC.

This clonotype appeared a few times. The rearrangement links TRBV7-2 to TRBJ2-1, with D maybe TRBD2 (7 bases). Germline CDR1 reads SGHTA; CDR2 reads FQGNSA. CDR3 length: 14 residues. The V end lost 2 bases, the J end lost 6 bases, and 11 bases lay between the germline ends. In nucleotides, the CDR3 is TGTGCCAGCAGCTTAACAGGGAGGGCCAATGAGCAGTTCTTC. This encodes CASSLTGRANEQFF. Based on the CDR3 plus reference TRBV7-2 and TRBJ2-1, the full variable domain is GAGVSQSPSNKVTEKGKDVELRCDPISGHTALYWYRQSLGQGLEFLIYFQGNSAPDKSGLPSDRFSAERTGGSVSTLTIQRTQQEDSAVYLCASSLTGRANEQFFGPGTRLTVL.

The V and J genes are TRBV13 and TRBJ2-7; 10 bases agree with TRBD2. Per the germline V gene, CDR1 is PRHDT and CDR2 is FYEKMQ (reference sequence). J lost 6 bases, V lost 5 bases, and 4 bases had no gene match. CDR3 length equals 13 residues. The CDR3 nucleotides are TGTGCCAGCAGCGGGGGACTAGCGCGCGAGCAGTACTTC. The encoded protein is CASSGGLAREQYF.

In its sample, this clonotype was seen a few times. J is TRBJ2-5 and V is TRBV27; 11 positions agree with TRBD2. Germline trimming cut 5 bases from V and 3 bases from J; bases unmatched to any gene: 5. Per the germline V gene, CDR1 is MNHEY and CDR2 is SMNVEV (reference sequence). This CDR3 is built from 15 residues. The CDR3 DNA is TGTGCCAGCAGTCCCGGGACTAGCGGAGAAGAGACCCAGTACTTC. Encoded protein: CASSPGTSGEETQYF.